This entry lists 3 T cell receptor beta chains sequenced from one sample in a study of blood T cell repertoires in COVID-19. Sequenced by immunoSEQ multiplex PCR; TCRdb stores in-frame clones only, minus some. The data contain around 130,000 clones, approximately 90% of them singletons. The sequencing input was peripheral blood. These receptors came from a man aged 45-60 years with active or convalescent COVID-19.

This clone was picked up one time. The chain links TRBV15 to TRBJ1-6; possible D gene TRBD1, 5 bases. Germline lookup yields CDR1 LNHNV and CDR2 YYDKDF (reference sequence). The ends were cut back, 0 bases at V and 11 bases at J, with 17 bases in the middle. This CDR3 has 16 residues. The CDR3 region is CATSRDQLGGIAPLHF. In DNA, the CDR3 is TGTGCCACCAGCAGAGATCAACTTGGGGGGATCGCACCCCTCCACTTT.

The chain couples TRBV18 to TRBJ2-7; 9 positions match TRBD2. V lost 3 bases to trimming and J lost 0 bases; unmatched junction nucleotides: 3. The CDR3 length is 15 residues. Germline CDR1 reads KGHSH; CDR2 reads LQKENI. This chain's CDR3 is CASSPSGRYSYEQYF. CDR3 bases: TGTGCCAGCTCACCCAGCGGGAGGTACTCCTACGAGCAGTACTTC.

The J gene is TRBJ2-2, the V gene TRBV19, with unresolved D. CDR3 length: 13 residues. Deletions cut 7 bases from V and 5 bases from J, with 11 bases between. The germline V gene has CDR1 LNHDA and CDR2 SQIVND (reference sequence). The CDR3 is CASTNKLTGELFF. The DNA of the CDR3 is TGTGCCAGTACCAACAAACTAACCGGGGAGCTGTTTTTT.